This T cell receptor (beta chain) was recorded in a study of T-cell reconstitution after alpha-beta-depleted transplantation in children. Study-wide results and caveats: The study reportedly traced alpha-beta T cells about two months after transplant to several hundred expanded graft clones. Some patients owed their high day-60 TCRbeta diversity to surviving recipient T cells and thymic progenitors.

The CDR3 consists of 15 residues. V was cut by 0 bases and J by 0 bases, with 7 bases left in between. CDR1 is SGHRS and CDR2 is YFSETQ in the germline V gene. This clonotype was picked up many times. What it binds is unknown. Preparing the TCRbeta library involved the use of unique molecular identifiers. TCRdb re-derived calls from the PCR reads in MiXCR, one entry per CDR3 protein. The sample has almost 500,000 distinct CDR3 sequences, about 10% seen once. The receptor comes from a child younger than 10 with inherited bone marrow failure, due to receive a stem cell transplant. The chain recombines TRBV5-1 with TRBJ2-1; tentatively, D is TRBD1 (6 bases). This specimen was PBMCs, taken before TCRalphabeta/CD19-depleted stem cell transplant. CDR3 DNA sequence: TGCGCCAGCAGCTTGGGGACAGCCTCCTACAATGAGCAGTTCTTC. Translated: CASSLGTASYNEQFF.